Listed below are T cell receptor beta chains from one sample, sequenced in a study of blood T cell repertoires in COVID-19. Sequenced by immunoSEQ multiplex PCR; TCRdb stores in-frame clones only, minus some. The sample consists of 340,000 or so clones, around 80% of them appearing once. The sample taken for sequencing was peripheral blood. The source of these receptors is a man aged 25 to 40 with active or convalescent COVID-19. Both conserved end residues are part of each CDR3. A D gene is named only where the DNA matches it firmly. Size is stated for part of the rows, as once, few or many counts, or as a class when the clone is expanded.

j_gene | v_gene | abundance | d_gene | CDR3nt | CDR3aa
TRBJ2-3 | TRBV18 | NA | NA | TGTGCCAGCTCACCACCGGAGTCGGCTGGGGATACGCAGTATTTT | CASSPPESAGDTQYF
TRBJ1-4 | TRBV6-5 | NA | TRBD1 | TGTGCCAGCAGCATCACCCGGGACAGGGGGGAAAAACTGTTTTTT | CASSITRDRGEKLFF
TRBJ1-6 | TRBV11-3 | NA | TRBD1 | TGTGCCAGCAGCCCCGGGACAGGCTCTTTACCCCTCCACTTT | CASSPGTGSLPLHF
TRBJ1-2 | TRBV7-2 | NA | NA | TGTGCCAGCAGCTTAGGGGCAGGGAACTATGGCTACACCTTC | CASSLGAGNYGYTF
TRBJ1-4 | TRBV30 | NA | TRBD1 | TGTGCCTGGAGTTCATACAGGGGCGGAGGGTTTGAAAAACTGTTTTTT | CAWSSYRGGGFEKLFF
TRBJ2-7 | TRBV30 | NA | TRBD2 | TGTGCCTGGGCCCGAGGACTAGCGAGGATTTACGAGCAGTACTTC | CAWARGLARIYEQYF
TRBJ2-7 | TRBV5-1 | NA | NA | TGCGCCAGCAGCTTGGGACTGACTATCTCCTACGAGCAGTACTTC | CASSLGLTISYEQYF
TRBJ1-5 | TRBV10-3 | few | TRBD1 | TGTGCCATCAGTGAACGGCGTGAGGGGGCTTATCAGCCCCAGCATTTT | CAISERREGAYQPQHF
TRBJ2-1 | TRBV19 | NA | NA | TGTGCCAGTAGTATCAGGGTCAGCTCCTACAATGAGCAGTTCTTC | CASSIRVSSYNEQFF
TRBJ1-5 | TRBV4-1 | NA | NA | TGCGCCAGCAGCCAAGAGGCCCCAGGGATTAATCAGCCCCAGCATTTT | CASSQEAPGINQPQHF
TRBJ1-2 | TRBV7-2 | NA | TRBD1 | TGTGCCAGCAGCAGGGGACAGGGGAACTATGGCTACACCTTC | CASSRGQGNYGYTF
TRBJ2-4 | TRBV24-1 | NA | NA | TGTGCCACCAGTGATCCATCTTCCGACGGGAAAAACATTCAGTACTTC | CATSDPSSDGKNIQYF
TRBJ1-4 | TRBV25-1 | NA | NA | TGTGCCAGCCAACAGGTAGCCGATGAAAAACTGTTTTTT | CASQQVADEKLFF
TRBJ2-2 | TRBV7-9 | once | NA | TGTGCCAGCAGAGCGACAGGTGTCACCGGGGAGCTGTTTTTT | CASRATGVTGELFF
TRBJ2-1 | TRBV19 | NA | NA | TGTGCCAGTAGTATATTAGGGGGTTTTGGGCGGAAGAGCTCCTACAATGAGCAGTTCTTC | CASSILGGFGRKSSYNEQFF
TRBJ2-7 | TRBV4-1 | NA | NA | TGCGCCAGCAGCCAAGGGCAAAATGGGGGGGACATCTCCTACGAGCAGTACTTC | CASSQGQNGGDISYEQYF
TRBJ2-5 | TRBV6-5 | once | TRBD2 | TGTGCCAGCAGCTTTAGCGGGAGATGGGAAGAGACCCAGTACTTC | CASSFSGRWEETQYF
TRBJ2-7 | TRBV3-1/TRBV3-2 | NA | TRBD1 | TGTGCCAGCAGCCCCGGGACAGGTCTATCCTACGAGCAGTACTTC | CASSPGTGLSYEQYF
TRBJ1-6 | TRBV28 | NA | NA | TGTGCCAGCAGTTTGTGGCCAGCGGAAAATAATTCACCCCTCCACTTT | CASSLWPAENNSPLHF
TRBJ1-4 | TRBV30 | NA | TRBD1 | TGTGCCTGGAGTACAGGGGATTATAATGAAAAACTGTTTTTT | CAWSTGDYNEKLFF
TRBJ2-3 | TRBV7-2 | NA | TRBD2 | TGTGCCAGCAGCCTCCTAGCGGGCACAGATACGCAGTATTTT | CASSLLAGTDTQYF
TRBJ1-5 | TRBV30 | few | NA | TGTGCCTGGAGTGAGGGGGTAGGAGATCAGCCCCAGCATTTT | CAWSEGVGDQPQHF
TRBJ2-5 | TRBV7-6 | NA | TRBD1 | TGTGCCAGCAGCACCCCACTAGTCAGGGGGGAGACCCAGTACTTC | CASSTPLVRGETQYF
TRBJ2-1 | TRBV14 | few | NA | TGTGCCAGCAGCGCGGGGCTAGGGAGGAATGAGCAGTTCTTC | CASSAGLGRNEQFF
TRBJ2-7 | TRBV7-2 | NA | TRBD2 | TGTGCCAGCAGACTGCTAGCGGGAAACGAGCAGTACTTC | CASRLLAGNEQYF
TRBJ2-7 | TRBV9 | NA | NA | TGTGCCAGCAGCGAAATCGGTGTGGGCTCCGAGCAGTACTTC | CASSEIGVGSEQYF
TRBJ1-4 | TRBV30 | NA | NA | TGTGCCTGGACAGCAGGTGAAAAACTGTTTTTT | CAWTAGEKLFF
TRBJ2-7 | TRBV18 | NA | TRBD2 | TGTGCCAGCTCACCGGAATGGGGACTAGCTTACGAGCAGTACTTC | CASSPEWGLAYEQYF
TRBJ2-2 | TRBV5-1 | NA | TRBD2 | TGCGCCAGCAGCTTGCCAGCGGGAGACGTCGGGGAGCTGTTTTTT | CASSLPAGDVGELFF
TRBJ2-5 | TRBV2 | NA | TRBD2 | TGTGCCAGCAGTGCGACTAGCGGGAGGGAAGAGACCCAGTACTTC | CASSATSGREETQYF
TRBJ2-7 | TRBV5-8 | NA | TRBD2 | TGTGCCAGCAGCTTGGACGCACTAGCGGGAGACGAGCAGTACTTC | CASSLDALAGDEQYF
TRBJ1-1 | TRBV6-2/TRBV6-3 | NA | NA | TGTGCCAGCAGTTCCTCGAGAAACACTGAAGCTTTCTTT | CASSSSRNTEAFF
TRBJ2-3 | TRBV3-1/TRBV3-2 | NA | NA | TGTGCCAGCAGCCGGGCTCTTAGCACAGATACGCAGTATTTT | CASSRALSTDTQYF
TRBJ1-1 | TRBV5-4 | once | TRBD1 | TGTGCCAGCAGTCTAGAGACAGGGAAGAACACTGAAGCTTTCTTT | CASSLETGKNTEAFF
TRBJ2-3 | TRBV7-6 | NA | TRBD2 | TGTGCCAGCAGCTTACCCGAAGGGACTAGCGGGGGGGTATGGACAGATACGCAGTATTTT | CASSLPEGTSGGVWTDTQYF
TRBJ1-3 | TRBV11-3 | NA | NA | TGTGCCAGCAGCTTAAGGACAGACTCTGGAAACACCATATATTTT | CASSLRTDSGNTIYF
TRBJ2-1 | TRBV7-2 | NA | TRBD2 | TGTGCCGAGATGCGGGGGTACAATGAGCAGTTCTTC | CAEMRGYNEQFF
TRBJ2-5 | TRBV11-1 | NA | NA | TGTGCCAGCAGCAGGTCTAGCGTTCAGGAGACCCAGTACTTC | CASSRSSVQETQYF
TRBJ1-4 | TRBV6-2/TRBV6-3 | NA | NA | TGTGCCAGCAGTTACAGCGGTGAAAAACTGTTTTTT | CASSYSGEKLFF
TRBJ1-1 | TRBV5-1 | NA | NA | TGCGCCAGCAGCTTCCAGGGTAACACTGAAGCTTTCTTT | CASSFQGNTEAFF
TRBJ1-4 | TRBV9 | NA | NA | TGTGCCAGCAGCGTTAGGGGACAAAGGACCGAAAAACTGTTTTTT | CASSVRGQRTEKLFF
TRBJ2-3 | TRBV3-1/TRBV3-2 | NA | TRBD2 | TGTGCCAGCAGCCCCCGCCTAGCGGGGGGCAGCACAGATACGCAGTATTTT | CASSPRLAGGSTDTQYF
TRBJ1-2 | TRBV10-3 | NA | TRBD1 | TGTGCCATCAGTGTCGGGACAGGCCTCAACTATGGCTACACCTTC | CAISVGTGLNYGYTF
TRBJ1-6 | TRBV4-3 | NA | TRBD1 | TGCGCCAGCAGCCAAGAAGGGACAGACATATCGGCCCTCCACTTT | CASSQEGTDISALHF
TRBJ2-1 | TRBV5-4 | NA | TRBD2 | TGTGCCAGCAGCCCCATAGCGGGAGATGAGCAGTTCTTC | CASSPIAGDEQFF
TRBJ2-7 | TRBV14 | NA | TRBD2 | TGTGCCAGCAGCCAAGAGGGTGGGCTAGCGGCGGGCGAGCAGTACTTC | CASSQEGGLAAGEQYF
TRBJ1-6 | TRBV7-2 | NA | NA | TGTGCCAGCAGCTCTACCGGGACTAATAATTCACCCCTCCACTTT | CASSSTGTNNSPLHF
TRBJ2-7 | TRBV4-1 | NA | TRBD2 | TGCGCCAGCAGCATTCGGGGGGGCTCCTACGAGCAGTACTTC | CASSIRGGSYEQYF
TRBJ1-1 | TRBV12-3/TRBV12-4 | NA | NA | TGTGCCGGCAGCCCGACACTGAACACTGAAGCTTTCTTT | CAGSPTLNTEAFF
TRBJ1-3 | TRBV7-9 | NA | TRBD1 | TGTGCCAGCAGCTCCTCAGGGGGATTCTTTTCGTCTGGAAACACCATATATTTT | CASSSSGGFFSSGNTIYF
TRBJ2-7 | TRBV10-2 | few | NA | TGCGCCAGCAGTGATCCGACCGGGACACCCGCCTACGAGCAGTACTTC | CASSDPTGTPAYEQYF
TRBJ1-1 | TRBV30 | few | NA | TGTGCCTGGAGTGTACGCAGGGTGAACACTGAAGCTTTCTTT | CAWSVRRVNTEAFF
TRBJ2-1 | TRBV19 | NA | TRBD2 | TGTGCCAGTAGTATTAGACTAGCGGGGGGGCGCGAGCAGTTCTTC | CASSIRLAGGREQFF